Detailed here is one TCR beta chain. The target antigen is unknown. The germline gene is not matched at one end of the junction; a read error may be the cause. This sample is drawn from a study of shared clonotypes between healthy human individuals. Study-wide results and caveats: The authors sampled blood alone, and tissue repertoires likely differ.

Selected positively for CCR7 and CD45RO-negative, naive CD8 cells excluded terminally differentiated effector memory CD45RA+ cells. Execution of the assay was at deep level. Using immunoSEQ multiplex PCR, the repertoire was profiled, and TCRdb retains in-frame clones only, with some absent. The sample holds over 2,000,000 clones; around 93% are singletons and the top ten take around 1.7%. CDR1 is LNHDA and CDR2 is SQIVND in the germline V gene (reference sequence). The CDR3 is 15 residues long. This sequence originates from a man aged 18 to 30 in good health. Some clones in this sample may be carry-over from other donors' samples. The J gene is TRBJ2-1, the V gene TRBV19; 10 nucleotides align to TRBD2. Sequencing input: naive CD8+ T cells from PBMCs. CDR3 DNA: TGTGCCAGTAGTCCCGATAGCGGGAGGACATCCTTTCTCATCTTC. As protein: CASSPDSGRTSFLIF.